This T cell receptor (beta chain) is from a study of blood T cell repertoires in COVID-19. At the level of the study: The United States, Italy and Spain supplied acute and convalescent COVID-19 samples.

Germline values: CDR1 LNHDA, CDR2 SQIVND (reference sequence). V lost 5 bases to trimming and J lost 8 bases; unmatched junction nucleotides: 11. CDR3 length equals 16 residues. As originally analysed: Nucleated cell counts were estimated from reference gene primer amplification. The method was immunoSEQ multiplex PCR; TCRdb's version includes in-frame clones alone and lacks a portion of them. V and J calls and clone size follow that table, whereas D and trimming were derived from the DNA. Here the sample spans about 50,000 clones, 85% to 90% being singletons. The chain employs TRBV19 and TRBJ1-6, with TRBD1 matching over 8 bases. The specimen was peripheral blood. The receptor was derived from a man between 60 and 75 years old with acute or convalescent COVID-19. The CDR3 protein is CASSSGFDRGDSPLHF. The CDR3 nucleotides read TGTGCCAGTAGTTCGGGGTTTGACAGGGGTGATTCACCCCTCCACTTT.